This is a list of T cell receptor beta chains from one sample in a study of blood T cells in healthy people across ages. MiXCR was run by TCRdb on the 5' RACE reads, yielding one entry per CDR3 protein. The sample carries around 1.7 million distinct CDR3 sequences, 28% recorded once. Sequenced material: blood. These receptors were obtained from a woman aged 25 to 45 in good health. The CDR3 runs from the conserved cysteine through the conserved F or W. The D gene is left open where the match is weak. For some rows the clone size is stated as once, few or many, or as a class when expanded; others skip it.

d_call: TRBD2
clone_size: NA
j_call: TRBJ2-2
v_call: TRBV10-3
cdr3_aa: CAIKGSGSRRADTGELFF
cdr3_nt: TGTGCCATCAAGGGTAGCGGGAGTAGGCGGGCGGACACCGGGGAGCTGTTTTTT

d_call: TRBD1
clone_size: NA
j_call: TRBJ2-1
v_call: TRBV28
cdr3_aa: CASSLSGPPDRGENEQFF
cdr3_nt: TGTGCCAGCAGTTTAAGCGGCCCCCCCGACAGGGGCGAAAATGAGCAGTTCTTC

d_call: NA
clone_size: NA
j_call: TRBJ2-3
v_call: TRBV9
cdr3_aa: CASSVGARRTDTQYF
cdr3_nt: TGTGCCAGCTCGGTGGGGGCGAGGCGCACAGATACGCAGTATTTT

d_call: TRBD1
clone_size: NA
j_call: TRBJ2-7
v_call: TRBV5-1
cdr3_aa: CVSSLADRGTYEQYF
cdr3_nt: TGCGTCAGCAGCTTGGCCGACAGGGGTACCTACGAGCAGTACTTC

d_call: TRBD2
clone_size: NA
j_call: TRBJ2-7
v_call: TRBV6-1
cdr3_aa: CASSDGGSAEQYF
cdr3_nt: TGTGCCAGCAGTGACGGGGGGTCCGCCGAGCAGTACTTC

d_call: NA
clone_size: NA
j_call: TRBJ1-4
v_call: TRBV12-3/TRBV12-4
cdr3_aa: CASSLEIGGEKLFF
cdr3_nt: TGTGCCAGCAGTCTCGAAATCGGAGGGGAAAAACTGTTTTTT

d_call: TRBD2
clone_size: NA
j_call: TRBJ2-5
v_call: TRBV5-1
cdr3_aa: CASSLTSGRGTQYF
cdr3_nt: TGCGCCAGCAGCCTGACTAGCGGGAGAGGGACCCAGTACTTC

d_call: TRBD2
clone_size: NA
j_call: TRBJ2-3
v_call: TRBV20-1
cdr3_aa: CSARDQLLAGAVSDTQYF
cdr3_nt: TGCAGTGCTAGAGATCAACTCCTAGCGGGGGCCGTGTCAGATACGCAGTATTTT

d_call: NA
clone_size: many
j_call: TRBJ2-6
v_call: TRBV9
cdr3_aa: CASSVAGYGANVLTF
cdr3_nt: TGTGCCAGCAGCGTAGCGGGCTACGGGGCCAACGTCCTGACTTTC

d_call: TRBD1
clone_size: NA
j_call: TRBJ1-1
v_call: TRBV5-1
cdr3_aa: CASSSEGGQGAFF
cdr3_nt: TGCGCCAGCAGCTCGGAAGGGGGCCAGGGAGCTTTCTTT

d_call: NA
clone_size: few
j_call: TRBJ1-2
v_call: TRBV20-1
cdr3_aa: CSASSRSNYGYTF
cdr3_nt: TGCAGTGCATCCTCGAGGTCAAACTATGGCTACACCTTC

d_call: NA
clone_size: NA
j_call: TRBJ1-1
v_call: TRBV29-1
cdr3_aa: CSVGSGTNTEAFF
cdr3_nt: TGCAGCGTGGGGTCAGGGACCAACACTGAAGCTTTCTTT

d_call: NA
clone_size: many
j_call: TRBJ2-5
v_call: TRBV29-1
cdr3_aa: CSVKGAEETQYF
cdr3_nt: TGCAGCGTTAAAGGGGCTGAGGAGACCCAGTACTTC

d_call: TRBD1
clone_size: NA
j_call: TRBJ2-3
v_call: TRBV20-1
cdr3_aa: CSATRDRGLDTQYF
cdr3_nt: TGCAGTGCCACCCGGGACAGGGGGCTAGATACGCAGTATTTT

d_call: NA
clone_size: NA
j_call: TRBJ1-6
v_call: TRBV20-1
cdr3_aa: CSARVGGEGNSPLHF
cdr3_nt: TGCAGTGCTAGAGTGGGGGGGGAGGGTAATTCACCCCTCCACTTT

d_call: NA
clone_size: many
j_call: TRBJ2-5
v_call: TRBV6-6
cdr3_aa: CASSYSGTQYF
cdr3_nt: TGTGCCAGCAGTTACTCGGGCACCCAGTACTTC

d_call: NA
clone_size: many
j_call: TRBJ2-7
v_call: TRBV7-2
cdr3_aa: CASSLQGSFYEQYF
cdr3_nt: TGTGCCAGCAGCCTACAGGGTAGCTTCTACGAGCAGTACTTC

d_call: TRBD2
clone_size: many
j_call: TRBJ2-7
v_call: TRBV5-4
cdr3_aa: CASSLGLAGSTYEQYF
cdr3_nt: TGTGCCAGCAGCTTGGGGCTAGCGGGGAGCACCTACGAGCAGTACTTC

d_call: NA
clone_size: NA
j_call: TRBJ1-5
v_call: TRBV12-3/TRBV12-4
cdr3_aa: CASSFARSAQPQHF
cdr3_nt: TGTGCCAGCAGTTTTGCCAGGTCAGCTCAGCCCCAGCATTTT

d_call: NA
clone_size: few
j_call: TRBJ1-2
v_call: TRBV6-6
cdr3_aa: CASSYSKFGGDSYTF
cdr3_nt: TGTGCCAGCAGTTACTCGAAGTTCGGGGGCGATAGCTACACCTTC

d_call: NA
clone_size: NA
j_call: TRBJ1-1
v_call: TRBV6-6
cdr3_aa: CASSFTRVTTEAFF
cdr3_nt: TGTGCCAGCAGTTTCACCCGGGTGACCACTGAAGCTTTCTTT

d_call: TRBD1
clone_size: NA
j_call: TRBJ1-2
v_call: TRBV7-9
cdr3_aa: CASSSQGVRGYTF
cdr3_nt: TGTGCCAGCAGCTCCCAGGGGGTTAGGGGCTACACCTTC

d_call: TRBD1
clone_size: once
j_call: TRBJ2-1
v_call: TRBV7-6
cdr3_aa: CASSLFGGQGYNEQFF
cdr3_nt: TGTGCCAGCAGCTTATTCGGGGGACAGGGTTACAATGAGCAGTTCTTC

d_call: NA
clone_size: NA
j_call: TRBJ1-4
v_call: TRBV5-1
cdr3_aa: CASAGVGRHNEKLFF
cdr3_nt: TGCGCCAGCGCAGGAGTCGGCAGGCACAATGAAAAACTGTTTTTT

d_call: NA
clone_size: many
j_call: TRBJ2-7
v_call: TRBV11-2
cdr3_aa: CASSLERTDYEQYF
cdr3_nt: TGTGCCAGCAGCTTAGAACGGACAGACTACGAGCAGTACTTC

d_call: NA
clone_size: many
j_call: TRBJ1-5
v_call: TRBV7-9
cdr3_aa: CASSLGQAGEPQHF
cdr3_nt: TGTGCCAGCAGCTTAGGACAGGCGGGAGAGCCCCAGCATTTT

d_call: NA
clone_size: once
j_call: TRBJ2-1
v_call: TRBV9
cdr3_aa: CASSVGSGSEQFF
cdr3_nt: TGTGCCAGCAGCGTAGGATCCGGGAGTGAGCAGTTCTTC

d_call: NA
clone_size: NA
j_call: TRBJ2-1
v_call: TRBV10-2
cdr3_aa: CASSGAPGAVGNEQFF
cdr3_nt: TGCGCCAGCAGTGGAGCTCCGGGGGCGGTCGGGAATGAGCAGTTCTTC

d_call: TRBD1
clone_size: many
j_call: TRBJ2-5
v_call: TRBV30
cdr3_aa: CAWSARTGGDQYF
cdr3_nt: TGTGCCTGGAGTGCTCGGACAGGGGGGGACCAGTACTTC

d_call: NA
clone_size: few
j_call: TRBJ1-1
v_call: TRBV12-3/TRBV12-4
cdr3_aa: CASSFSLGNTEAFF
cdr3_nt: TGTGCCAGCAGTTTCTCGTTAGGGAACACTGAAGCTTTCTTT

d_call: TRBD2
clone_size: many
j_call: TRBJ2-1
v_call: TRBV10-3
cdr3_aa: CAIRELAGAYNEQFF
cdr3_nt: TGTGCCATCAGAGAATTAGCGGGAGCCTACAATGAGCAGTTCTTC

d_call: NA
clone_size: NA
j_call: TRBJ1-4
v_call: TRBV28
cdr3_aa: CASSPLTATNDKLFF
cdr3_nt: TGTGCCAGCAGTCCCCTGACAGCCACTAATGATAAACTGTTTTTT

d_call: NA
clone_size: NA
j_call: TRBJ2-1
v_call: TRBV5-1
cdr3_aa: CASSYGENEQFF
cdr3_nt: TGCGCCAGCAGCTATGGGGAGAATGAGCAGTTCTTC

d_call: NA
clone_size: NA
j_call: TRBJ2-2
v_call: TRBV5-1
cdr3_aa: CASSDGNLGWLFF
cdr3_nt: TGCGCCAGCAGTGACGGGAATTTGGGGTGGCTGTTTTTT

d_call: NA
clone_size: NA
j_call: TRBJ2-3
v_call: TRBV29-1
cdr3_aa: CSVDRGHTQYF
cdr3_nt: TGCAGCGTTGACAGGGGCCATACGCAGTATTTT

d_call: NA
clone_size: few
j_call: TRBJ1-1
v_call: TRBV30
cdr3_aa: CALEGQGRGAFF
cdr3_nt: TGTGCCCTGGAGGGGCAGGGCCGTGGAGCTTTCTTT

d_call: NA
clone_size: NA
j_call: TRBJ1-5
v_call: TRBV28
cdr3_aa: CASSLQALQYQPQHF
cdr3_nt: TGTGCCAGCAGTTTACAGGCCCTCCAATATCAGCCCCAGCATTTT

d_call: TRBD2
clone_size: few
j_call: TRBJ2-7
v_call: TRBV2
cdr3_aa: CASSLLAGGYNEQYF
cdr3_nt: TGTGCCAGCAGTCTACTAGCGGGAGGATACAATGAGCAGTACTTC

d_call: TRBD1
clone_size: NA
j_call: TRBJ1-1
v_call: TRBV12-3/TRBV12-4
cdr3_aa: CASSADRAVVAFF
cdr3_nt: TGTGCCAGCAGTGCAGACAGGGCAGTAGTGGCTTTCTTT

d_call: NA
clone_size: NA
j_call: TRBJ2-7
v_call: TRBV7-9
cdr3_aa: CAGSPHPGLVFYEQYF
cdr3_nt: TGTGCCGGCAGCCCCCACCCAGGGCTAGTCTTCTACGAGCAGTACTTC

d_call: NA
clone_size: NA
j_call: TRBJ1-1
v_call: TRBV10-3
cdr3_aa: CAISGRRQVRGSEAFF
cdr3_nt: TGTGCCATCAGTGGGAGGAGACAGGTTAGAGGCTCTGAAGCTTTCTTT

d_call: NA
clone_size: NA
j_call: TRBJ1-1
v_call: TRBV18
cdr3_aa: CASSPPSRVSGTEAFF
cdr3_nt: TGTGCCAGCTCACCACCTTCTAGGGTTTCGGGAACTGAAGCTTTCTTT

d_call: NA
clone_size: NA
j_call: TRBJ2-5
v_call: TRBV4-1
cdr3_aa: CASSQEGTGEETQYF
cdr3_nt: TGCGCCAGCAGCCAAGAGGGAACAGGAGAAGAGACCCAGTACTTC

d_call: TRBD2
clone_size: NA
j_call: TRBJ2-3
v_call: TRBV4-2
cdr3_aa: CASSLIGTSGDGGTQYF
cdr3_nt: TGTGCCAGCAGCCTTATAGGGACTAGCGGGGATGGAGGTACGCAGTATTTT